This T cell receptor beta chain was sequenced in a study of OX40 agonist ivuxolimab in advanced cancers. Across the study: Patients received ivuxolimab, an agonistic anti-OX40 (CD134) antibody.

The sampling schedule covered blood at baseline, cycle 4 day 1, and cycle 7 day 1. This CDR3 spans 16 amino acids. Trimming cost V 4 bases and J 3 bases, with 15 bases left between them. Germline V gives CDR1 SGHAT, CDR2 FQNNGV. TCRdb's copy holds only in-frame clones and misses some; the assay was immunoSEQ multiplex PCR. The sample yields tens of thousands of clones, approximately 90% seen once. The sample consisted of CD4+ or CD8+ T cells sorted from blood, taken in a trial of the OX40 agonist ivuxolimab. The origin of this receptor is an adult with an advanced solid tumor such as melanoma, head and neck, liver or kidney cancer. The J gene is TRBJ2-2, the V gene TRBV11-2, with D uncertain. This CDR3 reads CASSSPDGADTGELFF. In nucleotides, the CDR3 is TGTGCCAGCAGCTCACCCGACGGCGCGGACACCGGGGAGCTGTTTTTT.